The rows below give T cell receptor beta chains drawn from one sample of a study of cytomegalovirus exposure and HLA in healthy donors. Assay: immunoSEQ multiplex PCR; the TCRdb copy retains only in-frame clones and omits some. The sample lists fewer than 250,000 clones; approximately 80% were seen once. Material for sequencing was PBMCs. The source of these receptors is a boy between 2 and 15 years old in good health and CMV-seronegative. Both conserved end residues are part of each CDR3. A D gene is named only where the DNA matches it firmly. Size is stated for part of the rows, as once, few or many counts, or as a class when the clone is expanded.

d_gene,abundance,v_gene,j_gene,CDR3nt,CDR3aa
TRBD1,NA,TRBV19,TRBJ1-2,TGTGCCAAATGGACAGGGGACTATGGCTACACCTTC,CAKWTGDYGYTF
TRBD2,NA,TRBV5-1,TRBJ2-5,TGCGCCAGCAGCTTGGATACTCTAGCGGGAGACTATAAGTGGGAGACCCAGTACTTC,CASSLDTLAGDYKWETQYF
NA,NA,TRBV5-6,TRBJ2-2,TGTGCCAGCAGCTTATTAGAATTAAGCACCGGGGAGCTGTTTTTT,CASSLLELSTGELFF
NA,NA,TRBV2,TRBJ1-1,TGTGCCAGCAGTGATGGCCTGAACACTGAAGCTTTCTTT,CASSDGLNTEAFF
NA,NA,TRBV6-5,TRBJ1-4,TGTGCCAGCACCAACGGGGGGGTTAATGAAAAACTGTTTTTT,CASTNGGVNEKLFF
NA,once,TRBV7-9,TRBJ2-3,TGTGCCAGCAGCCGTCGTAATGAGGATACGCAGTATTTT,CASSRRNEDTQYF
NA,NA,TRBV2,TRBJ2-3,TGTGCCAGCAGACCCGCCAGGGGCACAGATACGCAGTATTTT,CASRPARGTDTQYF
NA,NA,TRBV28,TRBJ1-2,TGTGCCAGCAGTTCCCGGCGGGGGGAGGGCTACACCTTC,CASSSRRGEGYTF
NA,NA,TRBV28,TRBJ2-7,TGTGCCAGCAGAACCCCTCTAGGCTACGAGCAGTACTTC,CASRTPLGYEQYF
TRBD2,NA,TRBV7-3,TRBJ2-5,TGTGCCAGCAGCTTAGTCGGGGGGTCGGGCGAGACCCAGTACTTC,CASSLVGGSGETQYF
NA,NA,TRBV6-6,TRBJ1-1,TGTGCCAGCAGCTCACTGACAGGAAACACTGAAGCTTTCTTT,CASSSLTGNTEAFF
NA,NA,TRBV21-1,TRBJ2-1,TGTTCCCCTCTAGCGGGAGGAAATGAGCAGTTCTTC,CSPLAGGNEQFF
TRBD1,NA,TRBV19,TRBJ1-1,TGTGCCAGTAGTATAATTTGGGACAGCTTGAACACTGAAGCTTTCTTT,CASSIIWDSLNTEAFF
TRBD1,NA,TRBV5-1,TRBJ1-2,TGCGCCAGCAGCCCTGGACAGGGGCACGGCTACACCTTC,CASSPGQGHGYTF
TRBD1,NA,TRBV27,TRBJ1-6,TGTGCCAGCAGTTCCTGGACAGGGGCCGCGTTGCCCCTCCACTTT,CASSSWTGAALPLHF
TRBD1,NA,TRBV6-1,TRBJ1-1,TGTGCCAGCACTAGGGACAGCATGAACACTGAAGCTTTCTTT,CASTRDSMNTEAFF
TRBD2,NA,TRBV4-2,TRBJ2-3,TGTGCCAGCAGCCAAGTTGACGGGGGGGCAGATACGCAGTATTTT,CASSQVDGGADTQYF
NA,NA,TRBV5-1,TRBJ2-2,TGCGCCAGCAGCTTGGGACAGACCACCGGGGAGCTGTTTTTT,CASSLGQTTGELFF
NA,NA,TRBV5-1,TRBJ2-3,TGCGCCAGCAGCTTGATCGGGCAGGGGCCTCCCCCCGATACGCAGTATTTT,CASSLIGQGPPPDTQYF
NA,NA,TRBV7-9,TRBJ2-3,TGTGCCAGCAGCGCCCGACTGGAAAGCACAGATACGCAGTATTTT,CASSARLESTDTQYF
TRBD1,NA,TRBV30,TRBJ1-2,TGTGCCTGGAGGGGACAGGGTGGTTATGGCTACACCTTC,CAWRGQGGYGYTF
NA,NA,TRBV25-1,TRBJ2-2,TGTGCCAGCAGTTTCCGCGGGGGGACAGAGAACACCGGGGAGCTGTTTTTT,CASSFRGGTENTGELFF
NA,NA,TRBV7-6,TRBJ1-4,TGTGCCAGCAGCTTGGGGGCTGGGGAAAAACTGTTTTTT,CASSLGAGEKLFF
NA,NA,TRBV9,TRBJ2-2,TGTGCCAGCAGCGTAGACGCGGGAAAAACCGGGGAGCTGTTTTTT,CASSVDAGKTGELFF
NA,NA,TRBV19,TRBJ2-7,TGTGCCAGTAGTGTTCGGGACACCCACTACGAGCAGTACTTC,CASSVRDTHYEQYF
TRBD1,NA,TRBV15,TRBJ1-5,TGTGCCACTAAAAAGACAGGGGGGAGCAATCAGCCCCAGCATTTT,CATKKTGGSNQPQHF
TRBD2,NA,TRBV15,TRBJ2-7,TGTGCCACCAGCAGAGGATCAAGCGGGAGAACCTACGAGCAGTACTTC,CATSRGSSGRTYEQYF
NA,NA,TRBV27,TRBJ2-7,TGTGCCAGCAGCACCGTCAGGACACCTTCCTACGAGCAGTACTTC,CASSTVRTPSYEQYF
TRBD2,once,TRBV9,TRBJ2-5,TGTGCCAGCAGCCCACGGGGATTAGCGGGGCCCCAAGAGACCCAGTACTTC,CASSPRGLAGPQETQYF